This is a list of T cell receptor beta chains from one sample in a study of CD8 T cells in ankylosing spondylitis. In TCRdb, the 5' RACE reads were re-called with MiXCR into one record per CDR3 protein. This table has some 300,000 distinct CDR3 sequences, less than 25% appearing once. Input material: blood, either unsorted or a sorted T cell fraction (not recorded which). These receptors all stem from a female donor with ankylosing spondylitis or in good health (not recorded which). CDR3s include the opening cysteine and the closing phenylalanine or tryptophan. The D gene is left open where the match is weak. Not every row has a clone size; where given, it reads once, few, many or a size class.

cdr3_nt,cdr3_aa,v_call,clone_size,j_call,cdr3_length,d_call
TGTGCCAGCAGTGGAGCGGAAAATTCACCCCTCCACTTT,CASSGAENSPLHF,TRBV6-1,few,TRBJ1-6,13,NA
TGCGCCAGCAGCCCTGCGACAGACATAACCAACTCTGGAAACACCATATATTTT,CASSPATDITNSGNTIYF,TRBV4-3,few,TRBJ1-3,18,NA
TGTGCCAGCAGTTCTCCTTCCTTAGCGGCCCGGGAGACCCAGTACTTC,CASSSPSLAARETQYF,TRBV12-3/TRBV12-4,many,TRBJ2-5,16,NA
TGCAGTGCCGGAGTAGCGGGAGTGGGGACCCAGTACTTC,CSAGVAGVGTQYF,TRBV20-1,NA,TRBJ2-5,13,TRBD2
TGTGCCAGCAGTTTAAGTTCGAGGACTGAAGCTTTCTTT,CASSLSSRTEAFF,TRBV27,NA,TRBJ1-1,13,NA
TGTGCCAGATCTAGCGGACCCACAGATACGCAGTATTTT,CARSSGPTDTQYF,TRBV30,NA,TRBJ2-3,13,TRBD2
TGTGCCAGCCTCGGGCGGAACACAGATACGCAGTATTTT,CASLGRNTDTQYF,TRBV27,few,TRBJ2-3,13,NA
TGTGCCAGCAGCTTAAAGGGCGGCCACTACGAGCAGTACTTC,CASSLKGGHYEQYF,TRBV7-2,many,TRBJ2-7,14,NA
TGTGCCAGCAGCCAAGAAAGAGGGGGCTTAGGCGAGCAGTACTTC,CASSQERGGLGEQYF,TRBV3-1,NA,TRBJ2-7,15,TRBD1
TGTGCCACCGACACGCAGTATTTT,CATDTQYF,TRBV15,NA,TRBJ2-3,8,NA
TGTGCCAGCAGTGGGGGGTGGACATTCAGCTACGAGCAGTACTTC,CASSGGWTFSYEQYF,TRBV6-1,NA,TRBJ2-7,15,NA
TGCAGTGCGGACCGGGGAGGATCCACTTACGAGCAGTACTTC,CSADRGGSTYEQYF,TRBV20-1,many,TRBJ2-7,14,NA
TGTGCCTGGAGTGGAATCGGACACTACGAGCAGTACTTC,CAWSGIGHYEQYF,TRBV30,NA,TRBJ2-7,13,NA
TGCAGCGTTCAACGTAGGGACAGGGTGGGGACTGAAGCTTTCTTT,CSVQRRDRVGTEAFF,TRBV29-1,NA,TRBJ1-1,15,TRBD1
TGTGCCAGCAGTGCCACTTGGTCCAATGAGCAGTTCTTC,CASSATWSNEQFF,TRBV12-3/TRBV12-4,few,TRBJ2-1,13,NA
TGCGCCAGCAGTCAATGGGGCCCGCGCCCTTACTTC,CASSQWGPRPYF,TRBV23-1,NA,TRBJ2-5,12,NA
TGTGCCAGCAGCATCCAGGGGACAGGGCTGAATGAGCAGTTCTTC,CASSIQGTGLNEQFF,TRBV9,few,TRBJ2-1,15,TRBD1
TGTGCCAGCAGCCAAGTTGCGGGAAGCACCATATATTTT,CASSQVAGSTIYF,TRBV14,few,TRBJ1-3,13,NA
TGTGCCAGCAGTGGCCTAGCGGGGGATGAGCAGTTCTTC,CASSGLAGDEQFF,TRBV7-2,NA,TRBJ2-1,13,TRBD2
TGTGCCAGCAGACCCACAACGTACCCTGGGGCCAACGTCCTGACTTTC,CASRPTTYPGANVLTF,TRBV6-2/TRBV6-3,NA,TRBJ2-6,16,NA
TGTGCCAGCAGCGCTGGGACAGCCGAATCAGCCGGTCCCCAGCATTTT,CASSAGTAESAGPQHF,TRBV6-2/TRBV6-3,few,TRBJ1-5,16,TRBD1
TGTGCCAGCAGCACCGACCTGTTAGCGGGAGGAACCGGGGAGCTGTTTTTT,CASSTDLLAGGTGELFF,TRBV9,NA,TRBJ2-2,17,TRBD2
TGTGCCAGCAGCCTAACTGGGGGATCTTATGCAACTAATGAAAAACTGTTTTTT,CASSLTGGSYATNEKLFF,TRBV11-2,few,TRBJ1-4,18,NA
TGTGCCAGCGCTCCACGGACCCTTCCAGATAACTATGGCTACACCTTC,CASAPRTLPDNYGYTF,TRBV28,NA,TRBJ1-2,16,NA
TGCAGTGCTAGAGGACCCCTTCAGCGGGGGGTCTCCTACGAGCAGTACTTC,CSARGPLQRGVSYEQYF,TRBV20-1,many,TRBJ2-7,17,TRBD2
TGCGCCAGCAGCCAAGCGGGGGGATTGGGTGAGCAGTACTTC,CASSQAGGLGEQYF,TRBV4-3,NA,TRBJ2-7,14,TRBD2
TGTGCCAGCAGTTACTCTATGGCTGAAGCTTTCTTT,CASSYSMAEAFF,TRBV6-6,many,TRBJ1-1,12,NA
TGTGCCAGCAGCCCTGACAGGGGGCTTACTGAAGCTTTCTTT,CASSPDRGLTEAFF,TRBV9,NA,TRBJ1-1,14,TRBD1
TGTGCCAGCAGCCCGGATTCGGGACAGGGCTTGAGCTTATGGGGCTACACCTTC,CASSPDSGQGLSLWGYTF,TRBV7-2,NA,TRBJ1-2,18,TRBD1
TGTGCCAGCATCGGACTAGACCAAGAGACCCAGTACTTC,CASIGLDQETQYF,TRBV2,NA,TRBJ2-5,13,TRBD2
TGTGCCAGCAGGCGCCGGGACAGGAATCAGCCCCAGCATTTT,CASRRRDRNQPQHF,TRBV12-3/TRBV12-4,few,TRBJ1-5,14,TRBD1
TGTGCCAGCAGCCTGAGTCCGGAGGGGGAGACCCAGTACTTC,CASSLSPEGETQYF,TRBV12-3/TRBV12-4,few,TRBJ2-5,14,NA
TGCAGTGCTAGGGGACAGGGAGTAGGGGAGACCCAGTACTTC,CSARGQGVGETQYF,TRBV20-1,NA,TRBJ2-5,14,TRBD1
TGCAGCGTTGCCGGCAGGACCTACACAGATACGCAGTATTTT,CSVAGRTYTDTQYF,TRBV29-1,many,TRBJ2-3,14,NA
TGTGCCAGCAGCTGGGACGGGGCTTATCAGCCCCAGCATTTT,CASSWDGAYQPQHF,TRBV7-2,NA,TRBJ1-5,14,NA
TGCAGTGCTAGTCTCTTAGCGGGAGAGGTAGATACGCAGTATTTT,CSASLLAGEVDTQYF,TRBV20-1,NA,TRBJ2-3,15,TRBD2
TGTGCCATCAGGACTAGCGGGAGCGGACACACCGGGGAGCTGTTTTTT,CAIRTSGSGHTGELFF,TRBV10-3,few,TRBJ2-2,16,TRBD2
TGTGCCAGCAGTTCCCGGGCCAGGAACACTGAAGCTTTCTTT,CASSSRARNTEAFF,TRBV7-9,few,TRBJ1-1,14,NA
TGTGCCAGCAGTTACAGGGACGGATCCTACGAGCAGTACTTC,CASSYRDGSYEQYF,TRBV6-5,NA,TRBJ2-7,14,NA
TGTGCCAGCATCCAGAGCTACACTAGCTCCTACAATGAGCAGTTCTTC,CASIQSYTSSYNEQFF,TRBV2,few,TRBJ2-1,16,NA
TGTGCCAGCAGTAGACAGTGGGGCCTCGGGCAGTACTTC,CASSRQWGLGQYF,TRBV12-3/TRBV12-4,few,TRBJ2-7,13,NA
TGTGCCAGCAGTCGCGACAGGGGGCGAGGCTACACCTTC,CASSRDRGRGYTF,TRBV12-3/TRBV12-4,NA,TRBJ1-2,13,TRBD1
TGCAGTGCAAGCCCGACAGGGGACTATGGCTACACCTTC,CSASPTGDYGYTF,TRBV20-1,few,TRBJ1-2,13,TRBD1
TGTGCCAGTTTATCCTGGGACAGGGGCTACAATGAGCAGTTCTTC,CASLSWDRGYNEQFF,TRBV28,few,TRBJ2-1,15,TRBD1
TGTGCCAGCTCACCAAGGACAGGCGGGTTCAATCAGCCCCAGCATTTT,CASSPRTGGFNQPQHF,TRBV18,few,TRBJ1-5,16,TRBD1
TGTGCCAGCAGCCAAGAGGACGGGAGGGACAATGAGCAGTTCTTC,CASSQEDGRDNEQFF,TRBV4-2,NA,TRBJ2-1,15,TRBD2